This is a list of T cell receptor beta chains from one sample in a study of OX40 agonist ivuxolimab in advanced cancers. Sequencing used immunoSEQ multiplex PCR; TCRdb keeps in-frame clones, though not all of them. The sample contains 65,000 to 85,000 clones, 70% to 90% of which appear only once. The sequencing used CD4+ or CD8+ T cells sorted from blood, collected in a trial of the OX40 agonist ivuxolimab. These TCRs come from an adult with an advanced solid tumor such as melanoma, head and neck, liver or kidney cancer. Each CDR3 is given with its conserved first and last residue.

j_call v_call cdr3_aa
TRBJ1-1 TRBV29-1 CSVEDSMNTEAFF
TRBJ1-6 TRBV2 CASSETGSPLHF
TRBJ1-5 TRBV10-2 CASSEGVEYYSNQPQHF
TRBJ2-1 TRBV15 CATSRTSGTYNEQFF
TRBJ1-6 TRBV2 CASSPHDLTSSPLHF
TRBJ1-2 TRBV18 CASSSGGTNYGYTF
TRBJ2-7 TRBV6-1 CASSVPRTGLSYEQYF
TRBJ2-7 TRBV7-8 CASSLGQGAWYEQYF
TRBJ2-5 TRBV9 CASSVSPGGGVTQYF
TRBJ2-2 TRBV2 CASSWGQGVAGELFF
TRBJ2-2 TRBV28 CASSRDRGNTGELFF
TRBJ1-2 TRBV5-4 CASSSQVEYGYTF
TRBJ1-2 TRBV6-6 CASSPTGVLDGYTF
TRBJ1-2 TRBV10-3 CAISELDREWGYTF
TRBJ1-1 TRBV5-1 CASSTSEGAGLNTEAFF
TRBJ1-5 TRBV18 CASSFTGQGAGIGQPQHF
TRBJ1-6 TRBV27 CASSLERGSPLHF
TRBJ1-1 TRBV18 CASSPPTDRSETEAFF
TRBJ1-6 TRBV5-4 CASSFPKGAGDSPLHF
TRBJ2-5 TRBV2 CASNWDFQETQYF
TRBJ2-5 TRBV5-1 CASSVTTPDGETQYF
TRBJ2-3 TRBV20-1 CSAPFTDTQYF
TRBJ1-2 TRBV6-5 CASSLTDYGYTF
TRBJ1-5 TRBV6-1 CASSGQGAKEPQHF
TRBJ1-2 TRBV18 CASSPGTDSNYGYTF
TRBJ2-7 TRBV6-5 CASTPGLGGYEQYF
TRBJ1-3 TRBV5-1 CASSQGSGNTIYF
TRBJ2-7 TRBV2 CASRRGQTYEQYF
TRBJ2-7 TRBV20-1 CSASRDTEQYF
TRBJ1-2 TRBV6-5 CASSYSTGAHYGYTF
TRBJ2-6 TRBV27 CASSPRQGGRWGANVLTF
TRBJ1-1 TRBV6-5 CASRRQSPPEAFF
TRBJ1-1 TRBV18 CASSPLGGMNTEAFF
TRBJ1-2 TRBV7-6 CASSLRSGDEDGYTF
TRBJ2-7 TRBV18 CASSGGTGLTYEQYF
TRBJ2-2 TRBV6-4 CASSDSRAETGYTGELFF
TRBJ2-3 TRBV10-3 CAISEGDTQYF
TRBJ2-3 TRBV5-4 CASSPSGQGADTQYF
TRBJ1-1 TRBV19 CASSTAGINTEAFF
TRBJ1-2 TRBV7-9 CASSPGDTMRYTF